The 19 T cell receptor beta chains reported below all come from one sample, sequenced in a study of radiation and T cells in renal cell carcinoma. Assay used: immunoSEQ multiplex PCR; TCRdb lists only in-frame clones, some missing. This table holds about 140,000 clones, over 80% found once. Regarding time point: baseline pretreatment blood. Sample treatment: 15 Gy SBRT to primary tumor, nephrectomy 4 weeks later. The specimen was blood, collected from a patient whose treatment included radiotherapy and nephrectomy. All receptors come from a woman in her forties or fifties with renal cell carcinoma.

The CDR3 reads CASSQPVGGTEAFF. The CDR3 coding sequence is TGTGCCAGCAGCCAGCCTGTGGGGGGCACTGAAGCTTTCTTT. J is TRBJ1-1 and V is TRBV5-6; D may be TRBD1 (5 bases). V shed 4 bases and J shed 4 bases, with 14 bases lying between them. Germline lookup yields CDR1 SGHDT and CDR2 YYEEEE. This CDR3 region has 14 residues.

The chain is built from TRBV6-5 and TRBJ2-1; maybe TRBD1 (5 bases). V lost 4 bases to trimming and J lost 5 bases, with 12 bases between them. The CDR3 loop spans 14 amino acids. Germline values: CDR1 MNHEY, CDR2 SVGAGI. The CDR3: CASSSRTNHNEQFF. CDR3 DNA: TGTGCCAGCAGTTCCCGGACAAACCACAATGAGCAGTTCTTC.

The CDR3 DNA reads as TGCGCCAGCAGCTTTGGGCCCGGGGAAGAGACCCAGTACTTC. Its translation: CASSFGPGEETQYF. This chain joins TRBV5-1 and TRBJ2-5, with D possibly being TRBD2 (5 bases). V dropped 2 bases and J dropped 3 bases, with 11 bases sitting between them. The germline CDR1 and CDR2 sequences are SGHRS and YFSETQ. This CDR3 has 14 amino acids.

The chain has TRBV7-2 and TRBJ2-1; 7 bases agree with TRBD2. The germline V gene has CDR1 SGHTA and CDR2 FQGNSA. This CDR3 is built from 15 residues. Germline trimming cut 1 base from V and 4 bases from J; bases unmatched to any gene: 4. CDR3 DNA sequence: TGTGCCAGCAGCTTAGGGCTAGCGGAATACAATGAGCAGTTCTTC. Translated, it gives CASSLGLAEYNEQFF.

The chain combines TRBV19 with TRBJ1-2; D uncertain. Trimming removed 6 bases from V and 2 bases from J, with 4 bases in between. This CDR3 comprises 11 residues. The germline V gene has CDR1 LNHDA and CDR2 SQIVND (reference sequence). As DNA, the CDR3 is TGTGCCAGTAGCGTGAACTATGGCTACACCTTC. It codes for CASSVNYGYTF.

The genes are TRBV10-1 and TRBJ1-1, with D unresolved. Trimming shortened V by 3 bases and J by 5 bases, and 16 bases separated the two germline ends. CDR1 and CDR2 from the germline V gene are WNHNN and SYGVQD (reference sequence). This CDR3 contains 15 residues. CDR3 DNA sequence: TGCGCCAGCAGTGACGGTTCGGGGTTGGGGACTGAAGCTTTCTTT. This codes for CASSDGSGLGTEAFF.

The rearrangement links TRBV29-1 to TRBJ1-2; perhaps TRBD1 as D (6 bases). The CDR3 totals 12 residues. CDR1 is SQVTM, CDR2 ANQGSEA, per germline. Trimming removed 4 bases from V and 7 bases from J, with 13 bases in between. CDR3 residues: CSVGSGGFGYTF. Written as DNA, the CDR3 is TGCAGCGTTGGTTCCGGGGGCTTTGGCTACACCTTC.

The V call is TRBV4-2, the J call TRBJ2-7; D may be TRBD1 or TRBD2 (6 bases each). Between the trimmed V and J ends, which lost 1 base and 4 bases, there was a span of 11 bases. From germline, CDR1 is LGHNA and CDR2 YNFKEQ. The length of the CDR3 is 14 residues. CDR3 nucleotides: TGTGCCAGCAGCCAAGCGGGGGCCCTTTACGAGCAGTACTTC. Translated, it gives CASSQAGALYEQYF.

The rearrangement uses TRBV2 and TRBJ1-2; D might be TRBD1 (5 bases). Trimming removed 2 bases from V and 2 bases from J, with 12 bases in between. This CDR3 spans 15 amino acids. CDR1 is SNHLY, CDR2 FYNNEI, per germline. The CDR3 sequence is CASSEQGRVNYGYTF. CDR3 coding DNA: TGTGCCAGCAGTGAACAGGGCAGGGTGAACTATGGCTACACCTTC.

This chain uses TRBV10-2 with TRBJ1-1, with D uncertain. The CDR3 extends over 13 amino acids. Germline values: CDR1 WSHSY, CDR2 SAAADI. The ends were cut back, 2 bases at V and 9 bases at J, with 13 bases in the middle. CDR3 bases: TGCGCCAGCAGTGAGGGGAGGGAGGTGCAAGCTTTCTTT. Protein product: CASSEGREVQAFF.

CDR3 residues: CASSLAGVNYGYTF. CDR3 bases: TGTGCCAGCAGCTTAGCGGGAGTAAACTATGGCTACACCTTC. The chain couples TRBV7-2 to TRBJ1-2; D unclear. V dropped 0 bases and J dropped 2 bases, with 7 bases sitting between them. Germline V lookup: CDR1 SGHTA, CDR2 FQGNSA. The CDR3 spans 14 residues.

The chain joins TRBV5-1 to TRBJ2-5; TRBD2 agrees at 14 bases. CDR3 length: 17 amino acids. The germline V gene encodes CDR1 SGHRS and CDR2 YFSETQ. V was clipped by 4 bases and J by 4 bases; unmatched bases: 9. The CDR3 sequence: CASSPGLAGVGGETQYF. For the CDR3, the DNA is TGCGCCAGCAGCCCGGGACTAGCGGGAGTGGGAGGAGAGACCCAGTACTTC.

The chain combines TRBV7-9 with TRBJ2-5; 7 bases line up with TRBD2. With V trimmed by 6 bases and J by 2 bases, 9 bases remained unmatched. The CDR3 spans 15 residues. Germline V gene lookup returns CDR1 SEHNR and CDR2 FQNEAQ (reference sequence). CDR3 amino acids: CASSPAGEAQETQYF. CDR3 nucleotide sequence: TGTGCCAGCAGTCCCGCGGGGGAAGCACAAGAGACCCAGTACTTC.

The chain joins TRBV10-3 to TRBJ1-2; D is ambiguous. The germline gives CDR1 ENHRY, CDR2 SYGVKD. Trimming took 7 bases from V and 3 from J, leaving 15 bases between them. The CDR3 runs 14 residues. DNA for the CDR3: TGTGCCATCACCGACGGCTTGGGGTACTATGGCTACACCTTC. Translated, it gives CAITDGLGYYGYTF.

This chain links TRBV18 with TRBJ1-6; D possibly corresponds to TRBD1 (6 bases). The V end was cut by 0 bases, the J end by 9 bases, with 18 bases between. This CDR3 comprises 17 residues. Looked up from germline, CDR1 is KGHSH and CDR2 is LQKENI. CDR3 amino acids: CASSPPRTGGGGSPLHF. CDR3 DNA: TGTGCCAGCTCACCACCCCGAACGGGGGGCGGTGGTTCACCCCTCCACTTT.

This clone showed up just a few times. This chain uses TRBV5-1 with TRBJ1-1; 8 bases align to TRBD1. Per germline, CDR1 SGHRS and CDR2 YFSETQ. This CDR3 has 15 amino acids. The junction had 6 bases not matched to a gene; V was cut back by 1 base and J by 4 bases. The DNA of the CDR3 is TGCGCCAGCAGCTTGTTCTCAACAGGGGGCACTGAAGCTTTCTTT. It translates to CASSLFSTGGTEAFF.

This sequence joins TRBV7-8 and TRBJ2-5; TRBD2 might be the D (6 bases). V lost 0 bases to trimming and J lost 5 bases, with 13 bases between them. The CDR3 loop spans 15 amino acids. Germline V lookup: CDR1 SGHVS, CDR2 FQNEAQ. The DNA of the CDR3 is TGTGCCAGCAGCTTAGCCCGGGACCGGGGGGAGACCCAGTACTTC. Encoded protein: CASSLARDRGETQYF.

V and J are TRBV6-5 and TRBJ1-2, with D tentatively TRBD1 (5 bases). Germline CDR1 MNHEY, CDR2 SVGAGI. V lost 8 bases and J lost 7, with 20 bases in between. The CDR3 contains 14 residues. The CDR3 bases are TGTGCCAGCGGGGGAATCGTAGGGACCGGTGGCTACACCTTC. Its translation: CASGGIVGTGGYTF.

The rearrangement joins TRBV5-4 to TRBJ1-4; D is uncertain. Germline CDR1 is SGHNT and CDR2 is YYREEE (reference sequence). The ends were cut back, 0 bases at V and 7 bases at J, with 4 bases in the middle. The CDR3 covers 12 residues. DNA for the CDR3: TGTGCCAGCAGCTTGGGTAGTGAAAAACTGTTTTTT. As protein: CASSLGSEKLFF.